This entry concerns a single T cell receptor beta chain. Its specific antigen is unknown. Nothing much larger sits one base from this clone, and base qualities are not available. According to the germline V gene, CDR1 reads SGDLS and CDR2 reads YYNGEE. V is clipped by 0 bases and J by 0 bases, and the sequence between their germline boundaries is 19 bases long. From the cysteine through the phenylalanine, the CDR3 covers 19 amino acids. Here the CDR3 DNA is all that survives: 57 bases in frame from base 1. These data are taken from a study of control samples from healthy donors and cancer patients (dated by TCRdb to 2019 to 2021). Library preparation used the immunoSEQ multiplex PCR assay. TCRdb re-hosts the immuneACCESS table, in-frame sequences only. Its copies lack some clones; in the studies checked, an unresolved V gene accounts for under half of them, and the cause for the rest is not known. The sample has over 150,000 clones on record, over 80% of them singletons. The ten top clones hold roughly 1.5% of the sample.

What was sequenced was blood. The chain is assembled from TRBV9 and TRBJ1-3; the D gene is perhaps TRBD1, from 5 matching bases. The sequence was collected from a man between 18 and 35 years old in good health. The CDR3 corresponds to CASSVDWGSPLTSGNTIYF. In nucleotides, the sequence is TGTGCCAGCAGCGTAGATTGGGGCAGCCCGTTAACCTCTGGAAACACCATATATTTT.